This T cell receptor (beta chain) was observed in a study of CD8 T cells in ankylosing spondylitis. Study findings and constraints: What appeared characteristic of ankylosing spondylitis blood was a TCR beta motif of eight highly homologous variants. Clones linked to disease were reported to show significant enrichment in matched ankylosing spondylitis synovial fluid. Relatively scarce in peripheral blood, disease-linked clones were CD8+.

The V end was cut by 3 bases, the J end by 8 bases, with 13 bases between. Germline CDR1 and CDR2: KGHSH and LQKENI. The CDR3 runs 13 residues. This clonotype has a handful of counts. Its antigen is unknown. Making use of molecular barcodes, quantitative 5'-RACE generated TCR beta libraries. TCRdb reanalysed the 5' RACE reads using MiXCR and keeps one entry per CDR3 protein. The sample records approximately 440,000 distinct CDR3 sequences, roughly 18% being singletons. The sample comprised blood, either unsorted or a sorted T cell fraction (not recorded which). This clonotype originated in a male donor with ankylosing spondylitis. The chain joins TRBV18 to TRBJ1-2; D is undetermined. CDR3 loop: CASSPLQEDGYTF. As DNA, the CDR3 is TGTGCCAGCTCACCCCTCCAGGAAGACGGCTACACCTTC.